This T cell receptor beta chain appears in the sequencing data of a study of human T cells and chemical hapten exposure. Germline CDR1 DFQATT, CDR2 SNEGSKA (reference sequence). CDR3 length: 14 residues. V lost 4 bases to trimming and J lost 3 bases; unmatched junction nucleotides: 6. This clonotype was observed a few times. From the RACE reads, TCRdb called clonotypes with MiXCR, one entry per CDR3 protein. The profile shows about 120,000 distinct CDR3 sequences, approximately 13% of them singletons. Time point in this sample: patch test 1, 2 weeks after DPC sensitization. Documented treatment: therapeutic diphenylcyclopropenone sensitization with weekly scalp DPC.

The chain links TRBV20-1 to TRBJ1-3, with 7 positions matching TRBD1. Here the sequenced sample was whole blood, taken in connection with sensitization to the hapten diphenylcyclopropenone (DPC). The sequence was obtained from a man between 18 and 35 years old with alopecia areata. Some clones in this sample may be carry-over from other donors' samples. The CDR3 DNA is TGCAGTGCTACCCCCAGGGGGTTTGGAAACACCATATATTTT. This sequence encodes CSATPRGFGNTIYF.